This T cell receptor (beta chain) was recorded in a study of T cells in localized non-small cell lung cancer. The junction had 3 bases not matched to a gene; V was cut back by 1 base and J by 4 bases. The CDR3 is made up of 14 amino acids. Per germline, CDR1 SGHTA and CDR2 FQGNSA. Regarding the study as a whole: Uninvolved adjacent lung, not tumor, had the highest T cell clonality.

Assay: immunoSEQ multiplex PCR; the TCRdb copy retains only in-frame clones and omits some. The profile shows about 22,000 clones, approximately 86% of them singletons. This clone was observed once. Its antigen is not identified. The sample consisted of PBMCs, taken before any cancer treatment. This chain connects TRBV7-2 to TRBJ1-2, with 7 positions matching TRBD1. This receptor was taken from a man aged 40 to 75 with stage II squamous cell lung carcinoma. This CDR3 is CASSLGTGFYGYTF. The CDR3, as DNA: TGTGCCAGCAGCTTAGGGACAGGATTCTATGGCTACACCTTC.